One sample yielded the 27 T cell receptor beta chains listed below, sequenced in a study of T-cell memory formation after mild COVID-19. TCRdb ran MiXCR on the 5' RACE reads and lists one entry per CDR3 protein. The sample contains 350,000 or so distinct CDR3 sequences, 20% to 25% of which appear only once. Sequences were obtained from PBMCs or a T cell subset sorted from them (not recorded which). The receptors derive from an adult woman who had mild COVID-19 (a few samples of this study predate the infection). Cell type and time point are not known.

This clonotype was found a few times. The rearrangement joins TRBV13 to TRBJ2-2, with 7 nucleotides matching TRBD2. V trimming: 3 bases; J trimming: 5 bases; junction bases outside the gene matches: 15. This CDR3 is built from 18 residues. Per germline, CDR1 PRHDT and CDR2 FYEKMQ (reference sequence). The CDR3 is CASSFTVNGGGLTGELFF. Written as DNA, the CDR3 is TGTGCCAGCAGCTTTACCGTTAACGGGGGAGGGCTAACCGGGGAGCTGTTTTTT.

The chain is built from TRBV9 and TRBJ2-3, with 13 bases fitting TRBD2. CDR1 and CDR2 (germline): SGDLS, YYNGEE. With V trimmed by 2 bases and J by 3 bases, 3 bases remained unmatched. There are 16 residues in the CDR3. CDR3 bases: TGTGCCAGCAGCGTGACTAGCGGGAGGAGAACAGATACGCAGTATTTT. This gives the protein CASSVTSGRRTDTQYF.

V usage is TRBV25-1 and J usage is TRBJ2-3, with D possibly being TRBD2 (5 bases). Germline V lookup: CDR1 MGHDK, CDR2 SYGVNS. The CDR3 runs to 16 residues. V was trimmed by 2 bases and J by 2 bases, leaving 14 bases between them. The CDR3 nucleotides read TGTGCCAGCAGTGAAGTGGAAGCGGAAACCACAGATACGCAGTATTTT. This codes for CASSEVEAETTDTQYF.

The genes are TRBV6-4 and TRBJ2-7; 10 nucleotides line up with TRBD1. The CDR3 has 11 amino acids. V was pared by 10 bases and J by 6 bases, with 3 bases of the junction left unmatched. Germline V gives CDR1 MRHNA, CDR2 SNTAGT. CDR3 DNA: TGTGCCACCAGACAGGGGGCCGAGCAGTACTTC. It translates to CATRQGAEQYF.

The CDR3 region has the DNA TGTGCCAGCAAAAGAACCCGGACGGAGAACACTGAAGCTTTCTTT. It translates to CASKRTRTENTEAFF. The chain combines TRBV6-5 with TRBJ1-1; no clear D gene. The CDR3 totals 15 residues. With 7 bases removed from V and 1 base from J, the gap between germline ends came to 16 bases. Germline V gives CDR1 MNHEY, CDR2 SVGAGI.

A remark on this clonotype: The CDR3 carries no conserved terminal phenylalanine or tryptophan, so it likely arises from a read error. V gene TRBV5-1 combines with J gene TRBJ2-3; 8 bases agree with TRBD2. Germline assignment: CDR1 SGHRS and CDR2 YFSETQ. V gave up 5 bases and J gave up 0 bases; unmatched junction bases: 5. This CDR3 region has 15 residues. The CDR3 spells CASSFSGASTDTQYL. The CDR3 region has the DNA TGCGCCAGCAGTTTTAGCGGGGCTAGCACAGATACGCAGTATTTG.

The count of this clonotype is one. The V gene is TRBV15, the J gene TRBJ2-3, with D uncertain. The CDR3 extends over 16 amino acids. V was shortened by 0 bases and J by 0 bases, with 10 bases between the two germline ends. Germline CDR1 reads LNHNV; CDR2 reads YYDKDF (reference sequence). In nucleotides, the CDR3 is TGTGCCACCAGCAGAGATTTGGGGATGAGCACAGATACGCAGTATTTT. Encoded protein: CATSRDLGMSTDTQYF.

The chain is built from TRBV10-3 and TRBJ2-7, with 8 bases aligning to TRBD1. CDR1 is ENHRY and CDR2 is SYGVKD in the germline V gene. V gave up 0 bases and J gave up 5 bases; unmatched junction bases: 9. The CDR3 is made up of 16 amino acids. CDR3: CAISESTRTGNNEQYF. The CDR3 DNA sequence: TGTGCCATCAGTGAGTCCACAAGGACAGGGAATAACGAGCAGTACTTC.

This clonotype was picked up a small number of times. The rearrangement uses TRBV24-1 and TRBJ1-2; D ambiguous. The CDR3 is 12 amino acids. Germline values: CDR1 KGHDR, CDR2 SFDVKD. Trimming stripped 4 bases from V and 8 bases from J, with 10 bases between. The CDR3 nucleotides read TGTGCCACCAGTGACCCCCCACGGGGCTACACCTTC. Translation: CATSDPPRGYTF.

There are a few counts of this clonotype. The V call is TRBV30, the J call TRBJ2-3; D unclear. CDR1 is GTSNPN and CDR2 is SVGIG in the germline V gene (reference sequence). This CDR3 is built from 14 residues. V was clipped by 4 bases and J by 3 bases, with 14 bases between them. CDR3 DNA sequence: TGTGCCTGGATAAGAGGTTTTGAAACAGATACGCAGTATTTT. This encodes CAWIRGFETDTQYF.

The V and J genes are TRBV5-1 and TRBJ2-7; TRBD1 agrees at 7 bases. V was clipped by 5 bases and J by 3 bases; unmatched bases: 8. The CDR3 is 14 amino acids. The germline V gene has CDR1 SGHRS and CDR2 YFSETQ. The chain's CDR3 is CASRGDSNFYEQYF. For the CDR3, the DNA is TGCGCCAGCAGAGGGGACAGCAACTTCTACGAGCAGTACTTC.

This clonotype turned up a few times. The rearrangement joins TRBV23-1 to TRBJ1-3; D remains unclear. TRBV23-1 is sorted into the ORF group, with uncertain function. CDR3 size: 15 residues. V lost 0 bases and J 0 bases, leaving 6 bases between the germline ends. The CDR3 nucleotides read TGCGCCAGCAGTCAATCTTCGGGCTCTGGAAACACCATATATTTT. Translated: CASSQSSGSGNTIYF.

The sample holds many counts of this clonotype. The V call is TRBV7-6, the J call TRBJ2-1, with a tentative D call TRBD2 (6 bases). The V end lost 1 base, the J end lost 0 bases, and 19 bases lay between the germline ends. Germline assignment: CDR1 SGHVS and CDR2 FNYEAQ. CDR3 length equals 19 residues. The CDR3 loop reads CASSLERGTYKSSYNEQFF. The CDR3, as DNA: TGTGCCAGCAGCTTAGAACGAGGGACTTATAAAAGCTCCTACAATGAGCAGTTCTTC. Together with reference TRBV7-6 and TRBJ2-1, the CDR3 gives the full variable domain: GAGVSQSPRYKVTKRGQDVALRCDPISGHVSLYWYRQALGQGPEFLTYFNYEAQQDKSGLPNDRFSAERPEGSISTLTIQRTEQRDSAMYRCASSLERGTYKSSYNEQFFGPGTRLTVL.

The chain joins TRBV5-5 to TRBJ2-3; 8 nucleotides agree with TRBD1. Losses at the gene ends were 4 bases for V and 6 bases for J; bases not matched to a gene: 13. Per the germline V gene, CDR1 is SGHKS and CDR2 is YYEKEE (reference sequence). The CDR3 contains 16 residues. The CDR3 here is CASSPGTGSLRDTQYF. Written as DNA, the CDR3 is TGTGCCAGCAGCCCCGGGACAGGCTCATTAAGGGATACGCAGTATTTT. Based on the CDR3 plus reference TRBV5-5 and TRBJ2-3, the full variable domain is DAGVTQSPTHLIKTRGQQVTLRCSPISGHKSVSWYQQVLGQGPQFIFQYYEKEERGRGNFPDRFSARQFPNYSSELNVNALLLGDSALYLCASSPGTGSLRDTQYFGPGTRLTVL.

The J gene is TRBJ1-1, the V gene TRBV20-1; 7 bases line up with TRBD1. With 0 bases clipped from V and 1 base from J, the junction kept 11 bases outside the gene matches. The length of the CDR3 is 17 residues. Germline V gene data show CDR1 as DFQATT and CDR2 as SNEGSKA (reference sequence). CDR3 loop: CSAREPPGGQSNTEAFF. In DNA form, the CDR3 reads TGCAGTGCTAGAGAGCCTCCTGGGGGACAGTCGAACACTGAAGCTTTCTTT.

This clonotype was counted only a few times. J is TRBJ1-2 and V is TRBV6-6, with 9 bases matching TRBD1. Germline V lookup: CDR1 MNHNY, CDR2 SVGAGI (reference sequence). V shed 5 bases and J 7 bases; nucleotides not matched to a gene: 8. The CDR3 sequence is 14 residues long. The CDR3 is CASSVGQGVRGYTF. CDR3 sequence (DNA): TGTGCCAGCAGTGTGGGACAGGGCGTCCGTGGCTACACCTTC.

This chain connects TRBV6-2 or TRBV6-3 to TRBJ2-3, with D uncertain. The CDR3 sequence is 11 residues long. V was shortened by 7 bases and J by 3 bases, with 5 bases between the two germline ends. Germline V lookup: CDR1 MNHEY, CDR2 SVGEGT. The CDR3 DNA reads TGTGCCAGCATGAGGACAGATACGCAGTATTTT. This codes for CASMRTDTQYF.

This clonotype was seen only a few times. The chain carries TRBV4-2 and TRBJ2-1, with 9 bases identical to TRBD1. CDR1 and CDR2 from the germline V gene are LGHNA and YNFKEQ. J was trimmed by 8 bases and V by 4 bases; bases with no gene match: 3. There are 13 residues in the CDR3. The CDR3 spells CASSRGTGHEQFF. The CDR3 region has the DNA TGTGCCAGCAGCCGGGGGACAGGGCATGAGCAGTTCTTC.

The J gene is TRBJ2-7, the V gene TRBV20-1; TRBD2 matches 11 bases. The J segment lost 2 bases and the V segment lost 3 bases, leaving 6 bases of the junction unmatched. This CDR3 is built from 15 residues. The V gene's germline CDR1 is DFQATT and CDR2 SNEGSKA (reference sequence). CDR3 bases: TGCAGTGCTAGTGGGCGACTAGCGGGAACCTACGAGCAGTACTTC. As protein: CSASGRLAGTYEQYF.

This chain uses TRBV7-2 with TRBJ2-3; D is perhaps TRBD2 (6 bases). V lost 5 bases and J lost 4, with 19 bases in between. This CDR3 has 16 amino acids. Germline-derived CDR1 and CDR2 are SGHTA and FQGNSA. CDR3 region: CASSRTLSGGADTQYF. CDR3 in DNA: TGTGCCAGCAGCCGCACCCTAAGCGGAGGGGCAGATACGCAGTATTTT.

This chain links TRBV12-3 or TRBV12-4 with TRBJ2-7, with TRBD2 matching over 7 bases. The CDR3 is made up of 14 amino acids. J was trimmed by 5 bases and V by 5 bases; bases with no gene match: 9. The CDR3 bases are TGTGCCAGCAGTGGGACTACTTCTAGGAACGAGCAGTACTTC. The encoded protein is CASSGTTSRNEQYF.

This clonotype occurred a few times. The rearrangement uses TRBV10-3 and TRBJ2-7; no firm D call. The length of the CDR3 is 14 residues. V was clipped by 6 bases and J by 1 base, with 13 bases between them. Germline lookup yields CDR1 ENHRY and CDR2 SYGVKD. The CDR3 DNA is TGTGCCATCAGGCAAAGGGCAGAATCCTACGAGCAGTACTTC. It is translated as CAIRQRAESYEQYF.

The V and J genes are TRBV7-3 and TRBJ2-2; D remains ambiguous. Looked up from germline, CDR1 is SGHTA and CDR2 is FQGTGA. The CDR3 sequence is 15 residues long. Trimming took off 3 bases at V and 6 bases at J, with 14 bases between the two ends. The CDR3 region is CASSLSSLKAGELFF. The DNA of the CDR3 is TGTGCCAGCAGCTTGAGTAGCCTTAAGGCCGGGGAGCTGTTTTTT.

This clonotype appeared a few times. The chain's CDR3 is CASSPRLAGGRSHEQFF. CDR3 nucleotide sequence: TGTGCCAGCAGCCCAAGACTAGCGGGAGGTAGGAGCCATGAGCAGTTCTTC. The chain uses TRBV7-9 and TRBJ2-1; 13 bases align to TRBD2. Germline CDR1 reads SEHNR; CDR2 reads FQNEAQ (reference sequence). After removal of 5 bases from V and 8 bases from J, the junction contained 12 bases not matched to a gene. The CDR3 totals 17 residues.

This clonotype occurred many times. The chain carries TRBV3-1 and TRBJ2-7, with a possible D match to TRBD1 (7 bases). This CDR3 contains 12 residues. The V and J ends lost 5 bases and 7 bases respectively, with 12 bases between them. Germline V gene lookup returns CDR1 LGHDT and CDR2 YNNKEL (reference sequence). The CDR3 DNA sequence: TGTGCCAGCAGCGCCCAGGGGGGAGAGCAGTACTTC. The encoded protein is CASSAQGGEQYF.

V gene TRBV12-3 or TRBV12-4 combines with J gene TRBJ2-1, with a tentative D call TRBD2 (6 bases). V lost 2 bases and J lost 9, with 8 bases in between. The CDR3 consists of 12 residues. The CDR3 bases are TGTGCCAGCAGTTTAACCGGGAGTGAGCAGTTCTTC. As protein: CASSLTGSEQFF.

The sample holds many counts of this clonotype. This sequence joins TRBV7-9 and TRBJ2-5; no firm D call. Germline V CDR1 and CDR2: SEHNR, FQNEAQ (reference sequence). V shed 5 bases and J shed 4 bases, with 8 bases lying between them. The CDR3 has 12 amino acids. The CDR3 sequence is CASSPLLETQYF. The CDR3 DNA sequence: TGTGCCAGCAGCCCACTTTTAGAGACCCAGTACTTC.